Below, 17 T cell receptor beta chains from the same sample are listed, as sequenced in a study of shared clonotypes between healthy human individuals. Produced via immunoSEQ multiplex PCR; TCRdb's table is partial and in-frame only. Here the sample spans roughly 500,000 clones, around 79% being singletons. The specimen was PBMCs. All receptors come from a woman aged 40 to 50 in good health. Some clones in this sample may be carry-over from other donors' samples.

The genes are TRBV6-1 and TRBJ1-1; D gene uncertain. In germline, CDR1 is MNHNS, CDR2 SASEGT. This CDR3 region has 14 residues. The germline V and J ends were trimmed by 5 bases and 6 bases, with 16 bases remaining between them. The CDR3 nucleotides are TGTGCCAGCAGTCCGAGGGAGAGGGCCTCTGAAGCTTTCTTT. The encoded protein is CASSPRERASEAFF.

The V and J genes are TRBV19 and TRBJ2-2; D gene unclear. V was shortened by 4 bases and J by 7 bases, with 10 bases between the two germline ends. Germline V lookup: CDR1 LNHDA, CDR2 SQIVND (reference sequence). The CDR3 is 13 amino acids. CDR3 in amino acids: CASSKPSGGELFF. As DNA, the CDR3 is TGTGCCAGTAGTAAACCCTCCGGCGGGGAGCTGTTTTTT.

CDR3 residues: CASSLPGPSYEQYF. The CDR3 bases are TGTGCCAGCAGCTTGCCCGGACCGTCGTACGAGCAGTACTTC. The J gene is TRBJ2-7, the V gene TRBV7-2; D unresolved. Germline values: CDR1 SGHTA, CDR2 FQGNSA. This CDR3 contains 14 residues. Trimming cost V 3 bases and J 4 bases, with 13 bases left between them.

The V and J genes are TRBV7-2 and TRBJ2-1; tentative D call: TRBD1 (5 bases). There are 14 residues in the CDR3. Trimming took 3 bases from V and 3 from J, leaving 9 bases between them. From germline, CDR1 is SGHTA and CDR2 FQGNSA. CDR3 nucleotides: TGTGCCAGCAGCTTCTGGGGCCACTACAATGAGCAGTTCTTC. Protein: CASSFWGHYNEQFF.

CDR3 in DNA: TGTACTAGCGGGAGGGCCGTTTACAATGAGCAGTTCTTC. As protein: CTSGRAVYNEQFF. J is TRBJ2-1 and V is TRBV28; 13 bases align to TRBD2. This CDR3 region has 13 residues. Germline-derived CDR1 and CDR2 are MDHEN and SYDVKM. Using reference TRBV28 and TRBJ2-1 for the parts outside the CDR3, the full variable domain is DVKVTQSSRYLVKRTGEKVFLECVQDMDHENMFWYRQDPGLGLRLIYFSYDVKMKEKGDIPEGYSVSREKKERFSLILESASTNQTSMYLCTSGRAVYNEQFFGPGTRLTVL.

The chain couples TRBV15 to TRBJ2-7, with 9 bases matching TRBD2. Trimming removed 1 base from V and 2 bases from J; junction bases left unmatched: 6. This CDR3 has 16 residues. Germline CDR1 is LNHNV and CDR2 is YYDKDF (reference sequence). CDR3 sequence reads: CATSRGLAGSTYEQYF. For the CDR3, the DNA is TGTGCCACCAGCAGAGGTCTAGCGGGATCTACCTACGAGCAGTACTTC.

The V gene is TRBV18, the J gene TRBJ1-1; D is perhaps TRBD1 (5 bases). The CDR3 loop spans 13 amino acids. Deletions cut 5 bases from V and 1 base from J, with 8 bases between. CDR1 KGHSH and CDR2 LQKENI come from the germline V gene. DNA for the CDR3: TGTGCCAGCTCAACTGACAGGAACACTGAAGCTTTCTTT. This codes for CASSTDRNTEAFF.

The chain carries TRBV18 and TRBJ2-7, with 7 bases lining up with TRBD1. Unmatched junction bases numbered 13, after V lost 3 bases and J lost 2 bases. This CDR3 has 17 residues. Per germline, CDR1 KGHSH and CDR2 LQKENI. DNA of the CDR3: TGTGCCAGCTCACCCAAGACAGGGCAGAGCCGGGCCTACGAGCAGTACTTC. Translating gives CASSPKTGQSRAYEQYF.

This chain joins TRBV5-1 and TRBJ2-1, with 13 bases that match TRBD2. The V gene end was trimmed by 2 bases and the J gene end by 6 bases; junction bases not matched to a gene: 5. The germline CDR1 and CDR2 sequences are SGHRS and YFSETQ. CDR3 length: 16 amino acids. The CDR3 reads CASSLILAGGSNEQFF. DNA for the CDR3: TGCGCCAGCAGCTTAATACTAGCGGGAGGGTCCAATGAGCAGTTCTTC.

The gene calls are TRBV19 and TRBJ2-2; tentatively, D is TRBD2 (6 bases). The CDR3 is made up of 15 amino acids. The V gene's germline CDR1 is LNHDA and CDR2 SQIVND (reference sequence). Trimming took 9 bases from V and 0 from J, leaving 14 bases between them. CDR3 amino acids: CASHRDSTNTGELFF. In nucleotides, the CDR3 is TGTGCCAGCCATCGGGACTCCACGAACACCGGGGAGCTGTTTTTT.

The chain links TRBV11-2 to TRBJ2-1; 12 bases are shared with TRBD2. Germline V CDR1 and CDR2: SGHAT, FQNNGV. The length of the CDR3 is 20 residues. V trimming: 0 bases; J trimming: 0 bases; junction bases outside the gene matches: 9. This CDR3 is CASSLESGLAGSSSYNEQFF. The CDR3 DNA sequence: TGTGCCAGCAGCTTAGAATCGGGACTAGCGGGCTCGAGCTCCTACAATGAGCAGTTCTTC.

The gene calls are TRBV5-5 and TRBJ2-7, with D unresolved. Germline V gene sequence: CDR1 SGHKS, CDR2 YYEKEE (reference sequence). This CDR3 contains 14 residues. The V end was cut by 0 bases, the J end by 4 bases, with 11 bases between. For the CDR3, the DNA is TGTGCCAGCAGCTTGGAACGGGCCACATACGAGCAGTACTTC. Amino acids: CASSLERATYEQYF.

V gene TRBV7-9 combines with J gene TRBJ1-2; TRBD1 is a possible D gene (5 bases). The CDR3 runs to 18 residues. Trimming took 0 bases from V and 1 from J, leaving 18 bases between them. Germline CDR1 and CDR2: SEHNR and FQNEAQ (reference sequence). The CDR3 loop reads CASSLAGAIEEDNYGYTF. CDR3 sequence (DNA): TGTGCCAGCAGCTTAGCCGGGGCAATCGAAGAAGATAACTATGGCTACACCTTC.

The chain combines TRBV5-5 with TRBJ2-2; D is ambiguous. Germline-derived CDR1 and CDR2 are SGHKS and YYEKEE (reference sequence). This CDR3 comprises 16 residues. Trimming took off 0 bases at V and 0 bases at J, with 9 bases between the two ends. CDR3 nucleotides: TGTGCCAGCAGCTTGGTTCCGGCAACGAACACCGGGGAGCTGTTTTTT. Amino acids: CASSLVPATNTGELFF.

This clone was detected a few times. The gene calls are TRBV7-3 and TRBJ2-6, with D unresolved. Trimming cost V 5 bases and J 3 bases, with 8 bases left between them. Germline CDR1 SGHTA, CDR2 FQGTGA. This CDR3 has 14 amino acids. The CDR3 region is CASSPPVGANVLTF. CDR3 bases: TGTGCCAGCAGCCCCCCGGTTGGGGCCAACGTCCTGACTTTC. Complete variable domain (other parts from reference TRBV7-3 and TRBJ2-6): GAGVSQTPSNKVTEKGKYVELRCDPISGHTALYWYRQSLGQGPEFLIYFQGTGAADDSGLPNDRFFAVRPEGSVSTLKIQRTERGDSAVYLCASSPPVGANVLTFGAGSRLTVL.

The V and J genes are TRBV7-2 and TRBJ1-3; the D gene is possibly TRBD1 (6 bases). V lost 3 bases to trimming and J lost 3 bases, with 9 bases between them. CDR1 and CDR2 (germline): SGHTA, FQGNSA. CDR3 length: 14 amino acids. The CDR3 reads CASSFRGGGNTIYF. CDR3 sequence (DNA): TGTGCCAGCAGCTTCAGGGGTGGTGGAAACACCATATATTTT.

CDR3 region: CASMEGGWTDTQYF. CDR3 DNA sequence: TGCGCCAGCATGGAGGGAGGGTGGACAGATACGCAGTATTTT. The chain links TRBV5-1 to TRBJ2-3, with TRBD2 matching 7 bases. The CDR3 length is 14 residues. Germline-derived CDR1 and CDR2 are SGHRS and YFSETQ. The V segment lost 6 bases and the J segment 3 bases; nucleotides outside the gene matches: 7.